Sequencing of this T cell receptor beta chain was carried out in a study of tumor-infiltrating lymphocytes in primary liver carcinoma. Study-level background: The patient group consisted of men and women aged 30 to 69 years. Findings and caveats of the study: Tumor-adjacent and tumor-blood pairs shared less of their repertoires than tumor region pairs shared.

Each 20-30 mg portion of unsorted bulk tissue served as the source for co-extraction of RNA and DNA. The patients presented with primary liver carcinoma, which was managed through surgical resection. As regards this clonotype: Its matching antigen is unknown. One junction end disagrees with the germline gene, perhaps due to a read error.

From 450 to 600 ng total RNA, TCR beta cDNA was generated with a primer in the constant region. Three nested multiplex PCR rounds, a slightly modified ARM-PCR method, built the TCR beta libraries. The first two PCR rounds, around 10 cycles each, used TRBV1-TRBV30 forward primers and a C-beta reverse primer. Using its own MiXCR run on the multiplex PCR reads, TCRdb lists one record per CDR3 protein. Altogether roughly 91,000 distinct CDR3 sequences are present, over 55% being singletons, with the ten largest covering over 9%. Per the germline V gene, CDR1 is MNHEY and CDR2 is SVGEGT. The CDR3 covers 14 residues.

Sequencing input: liver tumor tissue from sampling region 5. As for subset: tumor region T5, tumor centre. The sequence came from a woman in her sixties or seventies with primary liver carcinoma and hepatitis B virus infection. This sequence joins TRBV6-2 or TRBV6-3 and TRBJ2-1, with D perhaps TRBD2 (6 bases). CDR3 residues: CASSLAEAYNEHFF. DNA of the CDR3: TGTGCCAGCAGTTTAGCGGAGGCATACAATGAGCATTTCTTC.